A selection of T cell receptor beta chains follows, all from one sample in a study of shared clonotypes between healthy human individuals. Profiling relied on immunoSEQ multiplex PCR, and the TCRdb table lists in-frame clones only, not all of them. Of some 1.4 million clones in the sample, about 96% are singletons; the top ten hold roughly 1.2%. Sequences were obtained from naive CD4+ T cells sorted from blood. Source of these receptors: a man aged 30-40 years in good health. Each CDR3 is given with its conserved first and last residue. A D gene is named only where the DNA matches it firmly. Expanded clones get a size class; other rows say once, few or many, or leave the size out.

.,TRBD2,TRBV6-4,TRBJ2-1,CASSDGTSGYNEQFF,TGTGCCAGCAGTGACGGGACTAGCGGGTACAATGAGCAGTTCTTC
few,.,TRBV9,TRBJ1-4,CASSVGPTNEKLFF,TGTGCCAGCAGCGTAGGTCCAACTAATGAAAAACTGTTTTTT
once,TRBD1,TRBV27,TRBJ2-7,CASSSSGQGAFSYEQYF,TGTGCCAGCAGTTCGTCGGGACAGGGGGCCTTTTCCTACGAGCAGTACTTC
.,.,TRBV25-1,TRBJ1-4,CASSVVSRANEKLFF,TGTGCCAGCAGTGTCGTATCGAGGGCTAATGAAAAACTGTTTTTT
.,.,TRBV28,TRBJ2-1,CASSLTGTYNEQFF,TGTGCCAGCAGTTTGACTGGGACCTACAATGAGCAGTTCTTC
few,.,TRBV18,TRBJ2-5,CASSDGWETQYF,TGTGCCAGCTCGGACGGGTGGGAGACCCAGTACTTC
.,.,TRBV29-1,TRBJ2-5,CSVTGGQETQYF,TGCAGCGTTACTGGCGGCCAAGAGACCCAGTACTTC
.,.,TRBV20-1,TRBJ2-7,CSASYDEQYF,TGCAGTGCTAGTTACGACGAGCAGTACTTC
.,.,TRBV5-1,TRBJ1-4,CASSLTLTGTAPGIATNEKLFF,TGCGCCAGCAGCCTTACCTTAACCGGGACCGCGCCTGGAATCGCAACTAATGAAAAACTGTTTTTT
.,.,TRBV11-2,TRBJ2-1,CASSQAGVKRNEQFF,TGTGCCAGCAGCCAAGCAGGGGTTAAGCGGAATGAGCAGTTCTTC
.,.,TRBV21-1,TRBJ2-3,CASSKGDRITDTQYF,TGTGCCAGCAGCAAAGGAGACAGGATCACAGATACGCAGTATTTT
few,.,TRBV28,TRBJ1-5,CASSLSGAQPQHF,TGTGCCAGCAGTTTGTCAGGGGCCCAGCCCCAGCATTTT
.,.,TRBV11-2,TRBJ2-5,CASSLGNRAPGVTQYF,TGTGCCAGCAGCTTAGGGAACAGGGCCCCTGGGGTGACCCAGTACTTC
.,.,TRBV4-1,TRBJ1-5,CASSQDDRGVLYQPQHF,TGCGCCAGCAGCCAAGATGACCGGGGGGTATTGTATCAGCCCCAGCATTTT
.,.,TRBV4-1,TRBJ2-1,CASSQVGGLRYEQFF,TGCGCCAGCAGCCAAGTCGGCGGCCTCCGTTATGAGCAGTTCTTC
.,.,TRBV29-1,TRBJ1-2,CSVREGRAGYTF,TGCAGCGTTAGGGAGGGGAGGGCTGGCTACACCTTC
once,.,TRBV7-9,TRBJ1-5,CASSPQGGYNQPQHF,TGTGCCAGCAGCCCCCAGGGAGGGTACAATCAGCCCCAGCATTTT
.,.,TRBV2,TRBJ1-1,CASISGTEAFF,TGTGCCAGCATAAGTGGAACTGAAGCTTTCTTT
.,TRBD2,TRBV7-9,TRBJ2-3,CASSLAELTSGSWTDTQYF,TGTGCCAGCAGCTTAGCAGAATTGACTAGCGGGAGCTGGACAGATACGCAGTATTTT
.,TRBD2,TRBV5-1,TRBJ2-7,CASSDRTSGMSSYEQYF,TGCGCCAGCAGCGATCGGACTAGCGGGATGAGCTCCTACGAGCAGTACTTC
.,.,TRBV18,TRBJ2-6,CASSPPGGAGSGANVLTF,TGTGCCAGCTCACCACCGGGGGGCGCGGGCTCTGGGGCCAACGTCCTGACTTTC
.,TRBD1,TRBV27,TRBJ2-4,CASSFRGQHIAKNIQYF,TGTGCCAGCAGTTTTCGGGGACAGCACATAGCCAAAAACATTCAGTACTTC
.,.,TRBV2,TRBJ2-3,CASEGVPPQYF,TGTGCCAGCGAAGGCGTACCACCGCAGTATTTT
.,.,TRBV5-5,TRBJ1-3,CASRTSSGNTIYF,TGTGCCAGCCGGACCTCCTCTGGAAACACCATATATTTT
.,.,TRBV5-1,TRBJ2-5,CASSLSGARETQYF,TGCGCCAGCAGCTTGAGTGGGGCGAGAGAGACCCAGTACTTC
.,.,TRBV10-3,TRBJ2-7,CAISEPQKEGGPYEQYF,TGTGCCATCAGTGAGCCGCAGAAGGAGGGAGGACCTTACGAGCAGTACTTC
.,.,TRBV7-3,TRBJ2-3,CASSLTGGTDTQYF,TGTGCCAGCAGCTTAACTGGTGGCACAGATACGCAGTATTTT